This passage covers 13 T cell receptor beta chains from one sample sequenced in a study of blood T cell repertoires in COVID-19 (dated by TCRdb to about 2020). Libraries were prepared through the immunoSEQ multiplex PCR assay. TCRdb stores this immuneACCESS table with in-frame sequences only. Part of the clones is absent; in the studies checked, under half of the shortfall reflects unresolved V genes, and no reason is known for the rest. The sample yields about 290,000 clones; roughly 89% were counted once. The ten largest clones take up 1.5% to 2% of the sample. The sample comprised PBMCs or T cells enriched from blood (not recorded which). The receptors come from a woman between 35 and 50 years old who had recovered from COVID-19.

The V call is TRBV27, the J call TRBJ2-4; 9 bases match TRBD1. CDR3 length: 15 amino acids. The germline CDR1 and CDR2 sequences are MNHEY and SMNVEV (reference sequence). V lost 5 bases and J lost 14; bases outside the gene matches: 16. Written as DNA, the CDR3 is TGTGCCAGCAGTCCATCCGGGACAGGGAGTCGAGTAGAGTACTTC. It translates to CASSPSGTGSRVEYF.

This chain joins TRBV18 and TRBJ1-2; D not certain. Germline values: CDR1 KGHSH, CDR2 LQKENI. The CDR3 length is 14 residues. V lost 10 bases, J lost 4 bases, and 19 bases lay in between. This CDR3 reads CATLRADGVYGYTF. The DNA for the CDR3 is TGTGCCACTTTGAGAGCTGACGGGGTCTATGGCTACACCTTC. The whole variable domain, remainder taken from reference TRBV18 and TRBJ1-2, is NAGVMQNPRHLVRRRGQEARLRCSPMKGHSHVYWYRQLPEEGLKFMVYLQKENIIDESGMPKERFSAEFPKEGPSILRIQQVVRGDSAAYFCATLRADGVYGYTFGSGTRLTVV.

The chain has TRBV4-3 and TRBJ1-4, with 7 bases identical to TRBD1. The ends lost 6 bases at V and 1 base at J; junction bases unmatched: 2. Germline loops: CDR1 LGHNA, CDR2 YSLEER. This CDR3 is built from 14 residues. In nucleotides, the CDR3 is TGCGCCAGCAGTCGACAGGGAACTAATGAAAAACTGTTTTTT. This sequence encodes CASSRQGTNEKLFF.

The V call is TRBV5-4, the J call TRBJ1-2, with 7 positions matching TRBD1. Trimming at V came to 1 base and at J to 3 bases, leaving 6 bases not matched to a gene. Germline V gene lookup returns CDR1 SGHNT and CDR2 YYREEE (reference sequence). There are 15 residues in the CDR3. CDR3 residues: CASSLSQGKYYGYTF. The CDR3 DNA sequence: TGTGCCAGCAGCTTGTCACAGGGGAAGTACTATGGCTACACCTTC.

The chain combines TRBV4-1 with TRBJ2-7; TRBD2 matches 9 bases. The CDR3 has 16 residues. V gave up 4 bases and J gave up 3 bases; unmatched junction bases: 10. The germline gives CDR1 MGHRA, CDR2 YSYEKL. CDR3 DNA sequence: TGCGCCAGCAGCCGCACCTTCCTAGCGGGACTCTACGAGCAGTACTTC. Encoded protein: CASSRTFLAGLYEQYF.

The chain joins TRBV2 to TRBJ2-5; TRBD2 matches at 9 bases. This CDR3 has 15 amino acids. Germline V gene data show CDR1 as SNHLY and CDR2 as FYNNEI. V lost 7 bases, J lost 4 bases, and 10 bases stayed unmatched. The CDR3 loop is CASNQRGRGRETQYF. The CDR3 nucleotides read TGTGCCAGCAATCAACGCGGGAGGGGGAGAGAGACCCAGTACTTC.

The chain recombines TRBV5-1 with TRBJ1-6; D possibly corresponds to TRBD1 (6 bases). The V gene lost 1 base and the J gene lost 6 bases, with 14 bases spanning the gap. The germline V gene encodes CDR1 SGHRS and CDR2 YFSETQ. The CDR3 covers 16 residues. The CDR3 region has the DNA TGCGCCAGCAGCTTGAGGGACACGACCATTAATTCACCCCTCCACTTT. This gives the protein CASSLRDTTINSPLHF.

J is TRBJ1-2 and V is TRBV5-5; D not resolved. Trimming shortened V by 0 bases and J by 0 bases, and 9 bases separated the two germline ends. The CDR3 runs 15 residues. Germline values: CDR1 SGHKS, CDR2 YYEKEE (reference sequence). CDR3 sequence reads: CASSLGGLANYGYTF. The CDR3 bases are TGTGCCAGCAGCTTGGGAGGTTTAGCTAACTATGGCTACACCTTC.

The V and J genes are TRBV12-5 and TRBJ1-1, with 9 bases aligning to TRBD1. Trimming took 0 bases from V and 1 from J; bases not matched to a gene: 6. The CDR3 is 17 amino acids. The germline gives CDR1 LGHNT, CDR2 FRNRAP. The CDR3, as DNA: TGTGCTAGTGGTTTGGTACTGGGGGACAGGGCGAACACTGAAGCTTTCTTT. It specifies CASGLVLGDRANTEAFF.

The chain combines TRBV25-1 with TRBJ1-5; D is unclear. The CDR3 is made up of 15 amino acids. V was shortened by 3 bases and J by 0 bases, with 9 bases between the two germline ends. Germline loops: CDR1 MGHDK, CDR2 SYGVNS. CDR3 loop: CASSDSRGSNQPQHF. DNA of the CDR3: TGTGCCAGCAGTGATTCCCGAGGTAGCAATCAGCCCCAGCATTTT.

The chain combines TRBV7-8 with TRBJ2-4; 9 bases fit TRBD2. J gave up 3 bases and V 5 bases, and 8 bases lay outside the gene matches. This CDR3 contains 16 residues. Germline V lookup: CDR1 SGHVS, CDR2 FQNEAQ. CDR3 protein: CASSLNPLAGKNIQYF. Written as DNA, the CDR3 is TGTGCCAGCAGCCTAAACCCACTAGCGGGCAAAAACATTCAGTACTTC. Full variable domain (rest looked up from reference TRBV7-8 and TRBJ2-4): GAGVSQSPRYKVAKRGQDVALRCDPISGHVSLFWYQQALGQGPEFLTYFQNEAQLDKSGLPSDRFFAERPEGSVSTLKIQRTQQEDSAVYLCASSLNPLAGKNIQYFGAGTRLSVL.

V and J are TRBV6-6 and TRBJ1-2; D gene unclear. CDR3 length: 12 residues. Trimming cost V 2 bases and J 8 bases, with 9 bases left between them. Germline-derived CDR1 and CDR2 are MNHNY and SVGAGI (reference sequence). The CDR3 region has the DNA TGTGCCAGCAGTTACGAGGCGACCGGCTACACCTTC. Its translation: CASSYEATGYTF.

The chain has TRBV30 and TRBJ1-6; D is unresolved. The V end was cut by 0 bases, the J end by 6 bases, with 12 bases between. Germline V gene sequence: CDR1 GTSNPN, CDR2 SVGIG (reference sequence). This CDR3 is 15 amino acids long. This CDR3 is CAWSVRETTNSPLHF. The CDR3 DNA reads as TGTGCCTGGAGTGTACGGGAGACAACTAATTCACCCCTCCACTTT.